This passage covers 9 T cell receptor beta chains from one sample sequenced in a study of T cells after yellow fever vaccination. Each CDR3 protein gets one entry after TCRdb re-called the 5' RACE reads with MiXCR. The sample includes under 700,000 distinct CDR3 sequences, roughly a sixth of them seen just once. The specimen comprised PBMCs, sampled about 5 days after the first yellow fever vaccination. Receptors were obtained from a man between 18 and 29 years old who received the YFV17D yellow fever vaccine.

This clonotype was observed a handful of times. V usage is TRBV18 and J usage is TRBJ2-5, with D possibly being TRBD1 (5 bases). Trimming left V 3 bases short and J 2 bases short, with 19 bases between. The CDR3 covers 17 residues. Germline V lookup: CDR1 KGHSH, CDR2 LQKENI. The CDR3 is CASSPSTDIIVQETQYF. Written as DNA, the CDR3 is TGTGCCAGCTCACCCAGTACGGACATAATCGTTCAAGAGACCCAGTACTTC.

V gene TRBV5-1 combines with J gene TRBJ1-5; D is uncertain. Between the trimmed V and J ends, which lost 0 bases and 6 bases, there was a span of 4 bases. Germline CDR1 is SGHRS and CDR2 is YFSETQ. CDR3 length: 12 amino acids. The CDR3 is CASSLDLQPQHF. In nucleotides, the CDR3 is TGCGCCAGCAGCTTGGACCTTCAGCCCCAGCATTTT.

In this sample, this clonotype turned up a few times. Here the CDR3 reads CASSQDGPSGYNEQFF. The CDR3 DNA follows: TGCGCCAGCAGCCAAGATGGGCCCAGCGGCTACAATGAGCAGTTCTTC. The chain couples TRBV4-1 to TRBJ2-1; possible D gene TRBD2, 5 bases. Germline CDR1 reads MGHRA; CDR2 reads YSYEKL. The ends were cut back, 0 bases at V and 3 bases at J, with 12 bases in the middle. The CDR3 has 16 residues.

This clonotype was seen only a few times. The CDR3 coding sequence is TGTGCCAGCAGCTTAGCTAGGATTAGCGGGGGGGCGCGCTCCTACAATGAGCAGTTCTTC. As protein: CASSLARISGGARSYNEQFF. The chain has TRBV7-2 and TRBJ2-1, with 11 nucleotides matching TRBD2. The CDR3 loop spans 20 amino acids. Germline loops: CDR1 SGHTA, CDR2 FQGNSA. The J segment lost 0 bases and the V segment lost 0 bases, leaving 10 bases of the junction unmatched.

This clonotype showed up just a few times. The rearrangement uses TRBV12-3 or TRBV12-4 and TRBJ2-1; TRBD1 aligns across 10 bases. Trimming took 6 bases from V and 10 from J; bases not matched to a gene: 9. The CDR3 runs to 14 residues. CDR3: CASSPGQGSREQFF. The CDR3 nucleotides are TGTGCCAGCAGCCCGGGACAGGGGTCGCGGGAGCAGTTCTTC.

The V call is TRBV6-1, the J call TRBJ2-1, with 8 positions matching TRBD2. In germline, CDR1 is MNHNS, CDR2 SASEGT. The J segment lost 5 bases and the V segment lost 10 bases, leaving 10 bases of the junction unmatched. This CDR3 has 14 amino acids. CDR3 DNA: TGTGCCATCAGGGGTACTAGCGGCGACAATGAGCAGTTCTTC. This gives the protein CAIRGTSGDNEQFF.

The CDR3 spells CASSPRTGIYGYTF. The CDR3 DNA follows: TGTGCCAGCAGTCCAAGGACAGGGATCTATGGCTACACCTTC. The rearrangement joins TRBV28 to TRBJ1-2; 8 positions agree with TRBD1. Trimming at V came to 5 bases and at J to 4 bases, leaving 6 bases not matched to a gene. Germline CDR1 and CDR2: MDHEN and SYDVKM. This CDR3 has 14 amino acids.

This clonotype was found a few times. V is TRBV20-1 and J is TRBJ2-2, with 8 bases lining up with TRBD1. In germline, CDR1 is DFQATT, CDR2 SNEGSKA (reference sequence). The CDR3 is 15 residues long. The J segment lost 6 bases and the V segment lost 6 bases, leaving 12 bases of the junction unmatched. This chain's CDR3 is CSADTGGKLSGELFF. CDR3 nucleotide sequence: TGCAGTGCCGATACAGGGGGGAAGTTATCCGGGGAGCTGTTTTTT.

CDR3 DNA sequence: TGTGCCAGCAGTTACCAGACAGGGGGGACTGAAGCTTTCTTT. Translating gives CASSYQTGGTEAFF. This rearrangement joins TRBV6-5 to TRBJ1-1, with 9 nucleotides matching TRBD1. CDR3 length equals 14 residues. V was clipped by 2 bases and J by 5 bases; unmatched bases: 3. The germline V gene encodes CDR1 MNHEY and CDR2 SVGAGI.